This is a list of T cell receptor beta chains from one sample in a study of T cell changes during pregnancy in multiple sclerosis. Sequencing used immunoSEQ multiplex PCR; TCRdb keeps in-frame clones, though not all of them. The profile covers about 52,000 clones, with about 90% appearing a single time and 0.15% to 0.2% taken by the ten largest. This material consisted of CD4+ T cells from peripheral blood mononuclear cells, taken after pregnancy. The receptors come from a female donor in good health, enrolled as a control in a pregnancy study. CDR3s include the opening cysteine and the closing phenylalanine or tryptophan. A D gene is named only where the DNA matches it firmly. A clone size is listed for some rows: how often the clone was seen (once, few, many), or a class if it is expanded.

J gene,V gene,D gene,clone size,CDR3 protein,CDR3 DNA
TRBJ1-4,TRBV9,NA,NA,CASSVSPGAGEKLFF,TGTGCCAGCAGCGTATCTCCAGGGGCGGGTGAAAAACTGTTTTTT
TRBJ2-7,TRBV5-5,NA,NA,CASSLLVGASREQYF,TGTGCCAGCAGCTTGTTGGTGGGGGCCTCCAGGGAGCAGTACTTC
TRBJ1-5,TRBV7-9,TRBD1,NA,CASSQGTDHQPQHF,TGTGCCAGCAGCCAAGGGACAGACCATCAGCCCCAGCATTTT
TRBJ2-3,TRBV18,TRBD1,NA,CASSPIDRADTQYF,TGTGCCAGCTCACCTATCGACAGGGCAGATACGCAGTATTTT
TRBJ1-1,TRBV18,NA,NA,CASSRNKNTEAFF,TGTGCCAGCTCCCGTAACAAGAACACTGAAGCTTTCTTT
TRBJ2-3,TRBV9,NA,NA,CASSVSFFGTDTQYF,TGTGCCAGCAGCGTGTCGTTTTTCGGCACAGATACGCAGTATTTT
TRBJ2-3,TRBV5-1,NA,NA,CASSFIGDTDTQYF,TGCGCCAGCAGCTTTATAGGGGATACAGATACGCAGTATTTT
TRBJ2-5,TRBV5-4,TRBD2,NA,CASSLSGGGMETQYF,TGTGCCAGCAGCTTGTCCGGGGGGGGTATGGAGACCCAGTACTTC
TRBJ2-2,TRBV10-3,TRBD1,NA,CAISVGTGITGELFF,TGTGCCATCAGTGTTGGGACAGGGATTACCGGGGAGCTGTTTTTT
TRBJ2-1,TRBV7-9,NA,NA,CASSYNLNEQFF,TGTGCCAGCAGTTATAATTTGAATGAGCAGTTCTTC
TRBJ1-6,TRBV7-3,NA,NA,CASSLTGGPLHF,TGTGCCAGCAGCTTAACTGGAGGGCCCCTCCACTTT
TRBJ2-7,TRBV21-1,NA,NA,CASSKAGHEQYF,TGTGCCAGCAGCAAAGCGGGCCACGAGCAGTACTTC
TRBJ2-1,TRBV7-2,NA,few,CASSLGAGSNEQFF,TGTGCCAGCAGCTTAGGTGCAGGCAGCAATGAGCAGTTCTTC
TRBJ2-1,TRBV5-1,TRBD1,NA,CASSRKGQGNEQFF,TGCGCCAGCAGCCGGAAGGGACAGGGCAATGAGCAGTTCTTC
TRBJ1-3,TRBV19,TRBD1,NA,CAGRPTDRDTIYF,TGTGCCGGGCGACCCACCGACAGGGATACCATATATTTT
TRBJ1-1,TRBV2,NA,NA,CASTGSYTEAFF,TGTGCTAGTACAGGGAGCTACACTGAAGCTTTCTTT
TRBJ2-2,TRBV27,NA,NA,CASSLFVRSGELFF,TGTGCCAGCAGTTTATTTGTGCGGTCCGGGGAGCTGTTTTTT
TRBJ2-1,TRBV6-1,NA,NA,CASSEVVNEQFF,TGTGCCAGCAGTGAAGTCGTCAATGAGCAGTTCTTC
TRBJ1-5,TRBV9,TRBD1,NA,CASSVGQGGNQPQHF,TGTGCCAGCAGCGTAGGACAGGGAGGCAATCAGCCCCAGCATTTT
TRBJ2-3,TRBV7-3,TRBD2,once,CASSPRGGSTDTQYF,TGTGCCAGCAGCCCGCGCGGGGGGTCTACAGATACGCAGTATTTT
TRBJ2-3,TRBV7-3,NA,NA,CASSLTGGPWDTQYF,TGTGCCAGCAGCCTAACCGGGGGGCCCTGGGATACGCAGTATTTT
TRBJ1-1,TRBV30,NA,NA,CAWSVLGAEAFF,TGTGCCTGGAGTGTACTCGGGGCTGAAGCTTTCTTT
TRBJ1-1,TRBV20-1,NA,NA,CSARQNTEAFF,TGCAGTGCGAGACAGAACACTGAAGCTTTCTTT
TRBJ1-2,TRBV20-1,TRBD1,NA,CSASTDRDVTF,TGCAGTGCTTCCACAGACAGGGACGTAACCTTC
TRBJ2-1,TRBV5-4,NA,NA,CASSFGRGSYNEQFF,TGTGCCAGCAGCTTTGGGCGGGGCTCCTACAATGAGCAGTTCTTC
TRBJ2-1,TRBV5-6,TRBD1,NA,CASSSWTGTVGNEQFF,TGTGCCAGCAGCTCCTGGACCGGGACAGTGGGCAATGAGCAGTTCTTC
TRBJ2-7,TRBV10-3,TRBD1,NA,CAISERDSSYEQYF,TGTGCCATCAGTGAGAGGGACAGCTCCTACGAGCAGTACTTC
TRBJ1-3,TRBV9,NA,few,CASSDSVSGNTIYF,TGTGCCAGCTCAGACAGTGTGTCTGGAAACACCATATATTTT
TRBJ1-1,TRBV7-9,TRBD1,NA,CASSLGQAINTEAFF,TGTGCCAGCAGTTTAGGACAGGCGATTAACACTGAAGCTTTCTTT
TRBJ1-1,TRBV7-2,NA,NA,CASSFTGGNTEAFF,TGTGCCAGCAGCTTTACAGGTGGAAACACTGAAGCTTTCTTT
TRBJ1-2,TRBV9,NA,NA,CASSVVGDSNYGYTF,TGTGCCAGCAGCGTAGTGGGAGATTCTAACTATGGCTACACCTTC
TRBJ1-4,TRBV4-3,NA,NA,CASSQDAGYEATNEKLFF,TGCGCCAGCAGCCAAGATGCTGGATATGAGGCAACTAATGAAAAACTGTTTTTT
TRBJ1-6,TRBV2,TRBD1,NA,CASRGTGNNSPLHF,TGTGCCAGCAGGGGGACAGGGAACAATTCACCCCTCCACTTT
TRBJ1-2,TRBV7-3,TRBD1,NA,CASSPPGTGDGYTF,TGTGCCAGCAGCCCACCCGGGACAGGCGATGGCTACACCTTC
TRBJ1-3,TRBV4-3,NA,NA,CASSQTGAGNTIYF,TGCGCCAGCAGCCAGACAGGAGCAGGAAACACCATATATTTT
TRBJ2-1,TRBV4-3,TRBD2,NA,CASSPLLWGGNEQFF,TGCGCCAGCAGCCCTCTTTTGTGGGGGGGGAATGAGCAGTTCTTC
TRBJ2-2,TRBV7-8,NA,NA,CASSQGQRDTGELFF,TGTGCCAGCAGCCAGGGCCAACGGGACACCGGGGAGCTGTTTTTT
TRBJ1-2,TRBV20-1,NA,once,CSASRRDGYTF,TGCAGTGCTAGCCGGAGGGACGGCTACACCTTC
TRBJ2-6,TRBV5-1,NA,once,CASSFGSRGSGANVLTF,TGCGCCAGCAGCTTTGGATCCCGGGGCTCTGGGGCCAACGTCCTGACTTTC
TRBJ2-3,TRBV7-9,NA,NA,CASRSGWGTDTQYF,TGTGCCAGCAGATCAGGGTGGGGCACAGATACGCAGTATTTT
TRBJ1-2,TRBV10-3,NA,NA,CAISVGKGGYTF,TGTGCCATCAGTGTGGGGAAGGGGGGCTACACCTTC
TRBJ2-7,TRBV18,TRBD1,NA,CASSPLPGTGEFEQYF,TGTGCCAGCTCACCACTTCCCGGGACAGGGGAATTCGAGCAGTACTTC
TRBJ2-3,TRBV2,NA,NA,CASTLRESRTDTQYF,TGTGCCAGCACCCTCCGTGAGAGCCGCACAGATACGCAGTATTTT